These 5 T cell receptor beta chains came from one sample sequenced in a study of T cells after yellow fever vaccination. Using its own MiXCR run on the 5' RACE reads, TCRdb lists one record per CDR3 protein. The repertoire holds hundreds of thousands of distinct CDR3 sequences, with roughly a sixth as singletons. The sequences come from PBMCs, collected 5 days after the first yellow fever vaccination. Receptors were obtained from a man aged 18 to 30 who received the YFV17D yellow fever vaccine.

A few counts support this clonotype. J is TRBJ1-2 and V is TRBV7-2; 11 bases align to TRBD1. CDR3 size: 16 residues. V was clipped by 4 bases and J by 7 bases; unmatched bases: 11. Germline assignment: CDR1 SGHTA and CDR2 FQGNSA. The DNA of the CDR3 is TGTGCCAGCAGCTCAGGGCCCGGGACAGGGGGTAGTGGCTACACCTTC. Translation: CASSSGPGTGGSGYTF.

In the case of this clonotype: Its ends do not fully match the called genes, so a read error is possible. The rearrangement joins TRBV5-1 to TRBJ2-7; D is possibly TRBD1 or TRBD2 (5 bases each). This CDR3 comprises 17 residues. Germline assignment: CDR1 SGHRS and CDR2 YFSETQ. The CDR3 nucleotides read TGCGCCAGCAGCTTGGGATTTGGGACCGCGGCCGTAGGCGAGCCGTACTTC. It translates to CASSLGFGTAAVGEPYF.

This clonotype turned up a few times. The chain is built from TRBV29-1 and TRBJ2-3, with D possibly TRBD2 on 5 matching bases. CDR1 is SQVTM and CDR2 is ANQGSEA in the germline V gene. The CDR3 length is 12 residues. Trimming removed 1 base from V and 3 bases from J, with 5 bases in between. This CDR3 reads CSVEAGTDTQYF. Here the CDR3 DNA reads TGCAGCGTTGAAGCGGGGACAGATACGCAGTATTTT.

This clonotype was counted ten times or more. The chain uses TRBV4-3 and TRBJ2-1, with TRBD2 matching over 11 bases. V lost 2 bases and J lost 9; bases outside the gene matches: 6. Per germline, CDR1 LGHNA and CDR2 YSLEER. The CDR3 extends over 15 amino acids. CDR3 residues: CASSQSSGGAGEQFF. For the CDR3, the DNA is TGCGCCAGCAGCCAAAGTAGCGGGGGGGCCGGTGAGCAGTTCTTC.

V gene TRBV20-1 combines with J gene TRBJ2-3, with 7 bases identical to TRBD2. This CDR3 has 16 residues. Germline V gene data show CDR1 as DFQATT and CDR2 as SNEGSKA (reference sequence). Trimming removed 3 bases from V and 2 bases from J; junction bases left unmatched: 11. The CDR3 region is CSASYPKSGATDTQYF. In nucleotides, the CDR3 is TGCAGTGCTAGTTACCCCAAGAGCGGGGCCACAGATACGCAGTATTTT.